A selection of T cell receptor beta chains follows, all from one sample in a study of regulatory T cells in long-lasting Graves disease. TCRdb used MiXCR to reprocess the multiplex PCR reads, holding one entry per CDR3 protein. The sample lists a few hundred thousand distinct CDR3 sequences, over 20% occurring once. This sample comprised peripheral blood mononuclear cells (PBMCs), obtained at new diagnosis, from a patient treated with antithyroid drugs. Source of these receptors: a female donor with Graves disease. The CDR3 runs from the conserved cysteine through the conserved F or W. D genes are given only for firm matches. Not all rows give a size; the values are once, few, many and, for expanded clones, a class.

TRBV24-1	TRBJ2-2	many	.	TGTGCCACCAGTGATGACCATATCTCCACCGGGGAGCTGTTTTTT	CATSDDHISTGELFF
TRBV6-1	TRBJ2-1	.	TRBD2	TGTGCCAGCAGTCATAGCGGGACTTACAATGAGCAGTTCTTC	CASSHSGTYNEQFF
TRBV12-3/TRBV12-4	TRBJ2-4	many	.	TGTGCCAGCAGTTGGGCAGGCACGGACATTCAGTACTTC	CASSWAGTDIQYF
TRBV28	TRBJ2-4	.	.	TGTGCCAGCAGTGAGCGGTTTTTAGCCAAAAACATTCAGTACTTC	CASSERFLAKNIQYF
TRBV6-2/TRBV6-3	TRBJ2-7	many	TRBD1	TGTGCCAGCAGTGTCGGGACAGGCCTATCCTACGAGCAGTACTTC	CASSVGTGLSYEQYF
TRBV18	TRBJ2-6	.	TRBD1	TGTGCCAGCTCCTGGGACAGGAAAATATCTGGGGCCAACGTCCTGACTTTC	CASSWDRKISGANVLTF
TRBV2	TRBJ1-2	many	.	TGTGCCAGCAGTGAAGCGATTGTCGGCTACACCTTC	CASSEAIVGYTF
TRBV9	TRBJ2-5	many	.	TGTGCCAGCACCCCGGGGGGCCAGCCTTTCCAAGAGACCCAGTACTTC	CASTPGGQPFQETQYF
TRBV11-2	TRBJ2-7	many	TRBD1	TGTGCCAGCAGCCGATGGACAGGATCTTTCAACGAGCAGTACTTC	CASSRWTGSFNEQYF
TRBV5-1	TRBJ2-2	.	TRBD2	TGCGCCAGCAGCTTGGGTGTAGCGGGGGGCAACACCGGGGAGCTGTTTTTT	CASSLGVAGGNTGELFF
TRBV7-6	TRBJ1-4	few	TRBD1	TGTGCTACAGGGGCTTATAATGAAAAACTGTTTTTT	CATGAYNEKLFF
TRBV20-1	TRBJ2-7	many	.	TGCAGTGCGTTGAACACAGGGAAGAGGATATCCGAGCAGTACTTC	CSALNTGKRISEQYF
TRBV4-3	TRBJ2-1	few	.	TGCGCCAGCAGCCAAGATCCGACGGGACTCCACTACAATGAGCAGTTCTTC	CASSQDPTGLHYNEQFF
TRBV14	TRBJ2-7	many	TRBD1	TGTGCCAGCAGCCATGGTCGCGGGACAGGGCAGTACTTC	CASSHGRGTGQYF
TRBV28	TRBJ2-7	.	TRBD1	TGTGCCAGCAGCTCAGAAGTACAGGGGAGTATCCGCAGATACGAGCAGTACTTC	CASSSEVQGSIRRYEQYF
TRBV5-1	TRBJ1-4	few	.	TGCGCCAGCAGCTTGACACAGGGTTGGGAAAAACTGTTTTTT	CASSLTQGWEKLFF
TRBV28	TRBJ1-1	few	.	TGTGCCAGCGGATCGTCTAGGCACACTGAAGCTTTCTTT	CASGSSRHTEAFF
TRBV4-3	TRBJ2-7	.	TRBD2	TGCGCCAGCAGCCAAGGGCTAGCGGGGGGTTACGAGCAGTACTTC	CASSQGLAGGYEQYF
TRBV2	TRBJ2-1	few	.	TGTGCCAGCAGTCTCGAAATGGACAATGAGCAGTTCTTC	CASSLEMDNEQFF
TRBV18	TRBJ2-5	few	.	TGTGCCAGCTCACCACCGCAGGGCTCCGAGACCCAGTACTTC	CASSPPQGSETQYF
TRBV20-1	TRBJ2-7	many	.	TGCAGTGCTAGAGATCGAGGGTACGGAGGTGAATACGAGCAGTACTTC	CSARDRGYGGEYEQYF
TRBV10-1	TRBJ2-6	many	.	TGCGCCAGCAGTGTCGACAGGTTCCTCTCCCCTGGGGCCAACGTCCTGACTTTC	CASSVDRFLSPGANVLTF
TRBV4-3	TRBJ1-5	.	.	TGCGCCAGCAGCCAAGATGGGGGGGCGGGCAATCAGCCCCAGCATTTT	CASSQDGGAGNQPQHF
TRBV4-1	TRBJ1-4	.	.	TGCGCCAGCAGCCTGGCTGGGGGGACTAATGAAAGACTGTTTTTT	CASSLAGGTNERLFF
TRBV2	TRBJ2-7	many	.	TGTGCCAGCCTTCTCCATACCCGGGGGTCCTCCTACGAGCAGTACTTC	CASLLHTRGSSYEQYF
TRBV18	TRBJ2-3	many	.	TGTGCCAGCTCACCACTAGCCGTATTCTCCACAGATACGCAGTATTTT	CASSPLAVFSTDTQYF
TRBV12-3/TRBV12-4	TRBJ2-7	many	TRBD2	TGTGCCAGCAGTACCTCTAGCGGGGGTTTTCATGAGCAGTACTTC	CASSTSSGGFHEQYF